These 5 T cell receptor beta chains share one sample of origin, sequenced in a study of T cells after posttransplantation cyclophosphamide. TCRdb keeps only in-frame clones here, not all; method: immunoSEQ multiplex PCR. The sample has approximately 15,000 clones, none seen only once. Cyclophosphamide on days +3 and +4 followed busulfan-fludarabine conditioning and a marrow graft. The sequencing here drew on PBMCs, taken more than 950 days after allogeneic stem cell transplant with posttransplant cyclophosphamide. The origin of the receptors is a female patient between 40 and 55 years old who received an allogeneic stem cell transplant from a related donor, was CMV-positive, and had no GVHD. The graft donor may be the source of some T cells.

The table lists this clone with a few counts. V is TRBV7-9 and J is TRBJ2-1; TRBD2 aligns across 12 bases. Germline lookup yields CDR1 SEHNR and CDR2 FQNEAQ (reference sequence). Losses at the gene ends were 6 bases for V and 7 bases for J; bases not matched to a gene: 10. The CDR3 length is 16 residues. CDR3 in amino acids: CASRPSRTSGANEQFF. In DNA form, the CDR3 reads TGTGCCAGCAGGCCAAGTCGGACTAGCGGGGCGAATGAGCAGTTCTTC.

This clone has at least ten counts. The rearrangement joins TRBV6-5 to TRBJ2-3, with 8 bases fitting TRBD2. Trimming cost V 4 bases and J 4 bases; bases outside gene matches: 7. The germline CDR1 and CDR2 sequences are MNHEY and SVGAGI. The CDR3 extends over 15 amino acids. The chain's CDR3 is CASSSLSGVADTQYF. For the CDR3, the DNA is TGTGCCAGCAGTTCCCTTAGCGGGGTGGCAGATACGCAGTATTTT.

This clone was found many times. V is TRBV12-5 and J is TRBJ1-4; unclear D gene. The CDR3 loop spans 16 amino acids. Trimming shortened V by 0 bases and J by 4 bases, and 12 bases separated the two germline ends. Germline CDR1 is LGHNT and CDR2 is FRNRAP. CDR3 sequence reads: CASGLVAARGNEKLFF. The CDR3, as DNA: TGTGCTAGTGGTTTGGTGGCGGCCCGCGGTAATGAAAAACTGTTTTTT.

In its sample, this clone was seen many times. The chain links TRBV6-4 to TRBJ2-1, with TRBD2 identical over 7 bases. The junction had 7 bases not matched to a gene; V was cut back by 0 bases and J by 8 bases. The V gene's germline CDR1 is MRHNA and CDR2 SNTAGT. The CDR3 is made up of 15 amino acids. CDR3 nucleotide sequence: TGTGCCAGCAGTGACTCTTATGCGGGGGTCGATGAGCAGTTCTTC. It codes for CASSDSYAGVDEQFF.

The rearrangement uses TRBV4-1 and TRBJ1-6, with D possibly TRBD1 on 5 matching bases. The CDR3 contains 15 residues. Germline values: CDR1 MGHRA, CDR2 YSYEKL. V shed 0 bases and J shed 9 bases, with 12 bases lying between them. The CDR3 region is CASSQDGLGVSPLHF. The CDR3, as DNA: TGCGCCAGCAGCCAAGATGGACTAGGGGTTTCACCCCTCCACTTT.